There are a few counts of the clone carrying this T cell receptor beta chain. This entry comes from a study of tumour-infiltrating T cells in Burkitt lymphoma. The V end was cut by 0 bases, the J end by 0 bases, with 9 bases between. The CDR3 is 15 amino acids. Germline V gene data show CDR1 as SGDLS and CDR2 as YYNGEE. Produced via immunoSEQ multiplex PCR; TCRdb's table is partial and in-frame only. This table has over 1,000 clones, approximately 12% appearing once. The TCR comes from a human donor with Burkitt lymphoma. The rearrangement links TRBV9 to TRBJ1-1; D not certain. Sequencing was performed on tumor tissue. CDR3 sequence: CASSVVGVVNTEAFF. The CDR3 DNA sequence: TGTGCCAGCAGCGTAGTAGGAGTCGTGAACACTGAAGCTTTCTTT.